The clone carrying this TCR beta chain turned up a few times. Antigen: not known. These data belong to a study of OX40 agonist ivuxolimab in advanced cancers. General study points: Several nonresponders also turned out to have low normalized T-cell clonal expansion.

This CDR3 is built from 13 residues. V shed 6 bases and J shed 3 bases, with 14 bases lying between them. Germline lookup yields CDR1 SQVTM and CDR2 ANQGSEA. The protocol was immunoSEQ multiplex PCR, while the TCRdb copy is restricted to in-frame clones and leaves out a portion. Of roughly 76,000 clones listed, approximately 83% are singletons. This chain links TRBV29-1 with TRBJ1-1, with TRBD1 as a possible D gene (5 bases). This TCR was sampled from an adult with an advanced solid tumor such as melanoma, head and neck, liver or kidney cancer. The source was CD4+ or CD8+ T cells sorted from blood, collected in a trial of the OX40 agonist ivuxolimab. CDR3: CSVNGGLDTEAFF. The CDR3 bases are TGCAGCGTCAATGGGGGATTGGACACTGAAGCTTTCTTT.